The 7 T cell receptor beta chains below come from one sample, sequenced in a study of blood T cell repertoires in COVID-19. Method: immunoSEQ multiplex PCR; TCRdb's copy keeps in-frame clones and lacks some. Of 90,000 to 110,000 clones listed, about nine tenths are singletons. Sequencing was carried out using peripheral blood. The receptors were sampled from a human donor in a cohort sampled during active COVID-19.

This clone was seen only once. The CDR3 loop reads CAIRNRGQSYGYTF. The CDR3 bases are TGTGCCATCAGAAACAGGGGACAAAGCTATGGCTACACCTTC. This rearrangement joins TRBV10-3 to TRBJ1-2; 7 bases agree with TRBD1. Looked up from germline, CDR1 is ENHRY and CDR2 is SYGVKD. V shed 6 bases, J shed 4 bases, and the junction held 8 bases outside the gene matches. The CDR3 runs to 14 residues.

In nucleotides, the CDR3 is TGTGCCAGCAGCTCCCATTCAGACAGGAGAACCGTACGGGGCTACACCTTC. Amino acid sequence: CASSSHSDRRTVRGYTF. The V gene is TRBV21-1, the J gene TRBJ1-2; the DNA was not used to check the table's D call, TRBD1. TRBV21-1 is a pseudogene locus. This CDR3 spans 17 amino acids.

This rearrangement joins TRBV3-1 (or the pseudogene TRBV3-2) to TRBJ2-2; D not certain. This CDR3 has 15 residues. V was cut by 2 bases and J by 1 base, with 8 bases left in between. Looked up from germline, CDR1 is LGHDT and CDR2 is YNNKEL (reference sequence). The CDR3 is CASSQRKRNTGELFF. The CDR3, as DNA: TGTGCCAGCAGCCAACGGAAGCGGAACACCGGGGAGCTGTTTTTT.

The V call is TRBV12-5, the J call TRBJ2-3; a possible D gene is TRBD2 (6 bases). V was pared by 6 bases and J by 2 bases, with 21 bases between. The CDR3 has 17 residues. Germline CDR1 and CDR2: LGHNT and FRNRAP. In DNA form, the CDR3 reads TGTGCTAGTGGCCCCCGGGGGATGCGGGGCTTCACAGATACGCAGTATTTT. Amino acid sequence: CASGPRGMRGFTDTQYF.

This clone was detected once. This chain uses TRBV18 with TRBJ2-6; 10 nucleotides align to TRBD1. After removal of 3 bases from V and 2 bases from J, the junction contained 4 bases not matched to a gene. This CDR3 is built from 17 residues. The germline gives CDR1 KGHSH, CDR2 LQKENI. The CDR3 loop reads CASSPTGGLAGANVLTF. In DNA form, the CDR3 reads TGTGCCAGCTCACCGACAGGGGGCCTGGCTGGGGCCAACGTCCTGACTTTC. Complete variable domain (other parts from reference TRBV18 and TRBJ2-6): NAGVMQNPRHLVRRRGQEARLRCSPMKGHSHVYWYRQLPEEGLKFMVYLQKENIIDESGMPKERFSAEFPKEGPSILRIQQVVRGDSAAYFCASSPTGGLAGANVLTFGAGSRLTVL.

The chain has TRBV3-1 (or the pseudogene TRBV3-2) and TRBJ2-5, with 12 bases fitting TRBD2. The CDR3 loop spans 15 amino acids. The junction had 5 bases not matched to a gene; V was cut back by 4 bases and J by 5 bases. The germline V gene encodes CDR1 LGHDT and CDR2 YNNKEL (reference sequence). CDR3 protein: CASSRLAGGLETQYF. The CDR3, as DNA: TGTGCCAGCAGCCGGCTAGCGGGGGGGCTCGAGACCCAGTACTTC.

This chain uses TRBV6-6 with TRBJ2-3; 8 nucleotides line up with TRBD2. Germline loops: CDR1 MNHNY, CDR2 SVGAGI (reference sequence). V was clipped by 4 bases and J by 4 bases; unmatched bases: 1. This CDR3 has 13 residues. CDR3 coding DNA: TGTGCCAGCAGTTTGCGGGGGGCAGATACGCAGTATTTT. This codes for CASSLRGADTQYF.